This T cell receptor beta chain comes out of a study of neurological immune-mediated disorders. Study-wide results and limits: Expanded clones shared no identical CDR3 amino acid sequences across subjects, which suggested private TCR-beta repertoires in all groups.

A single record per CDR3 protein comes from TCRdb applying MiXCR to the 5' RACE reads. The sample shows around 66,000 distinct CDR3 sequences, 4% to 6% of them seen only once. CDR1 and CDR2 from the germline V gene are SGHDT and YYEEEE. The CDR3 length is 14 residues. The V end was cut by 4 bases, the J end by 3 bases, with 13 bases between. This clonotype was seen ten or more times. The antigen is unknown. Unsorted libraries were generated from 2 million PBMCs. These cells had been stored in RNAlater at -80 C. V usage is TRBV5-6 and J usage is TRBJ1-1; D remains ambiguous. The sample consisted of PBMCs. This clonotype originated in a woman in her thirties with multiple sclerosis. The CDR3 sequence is CASSTGSGDTEAFF. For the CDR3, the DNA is TGTGCCAGCAGCACGGGTTCCGGGGACACTGAAGCTTTCTTT.